This TCR beta chain was profiled in a study of PD-1 blockade in classical Hodgkin lymphoma. General observations from the study: Why repertoires differed is undefined; disease activity or prior therapy possibly contributed. Newly diagnosed patients were reported to start with lower TCR diversity than healthy donors.

The CDR3 contains 15 residues. CDR1 and CDR2 (germline): SGDLS, YYNGEE. V shed 4 bases and J 5 bases; nucleotides not matched to a gene: 11. Only in-frame clones appear in the TCRdb table, and some are missing; sequencing was by immunoSEQ multiplex PCR. This sample has about 150,000 clones, with nearly 80% found just once. A note on this clone: Its antigen is undetermined.

Every patient was affected by relapse after autologous stem cell transplantation, while exposure to brentuximab vedotin was not uniform. When best responses were assessed, they were complete response, partial response or progressive disease. This clonotype originated in a human donor with classical Hodgkin lymphoma. The source material was peripheral blood mononuclear cells (PBMCs), sampled before the second cycle of nivolumab. J is TRBJ1-1 and V is TRBV9; 7 nucleotides align to TRBD1. The CDR3 protein is CASSSEWAGGTEAFF. DNA for the CDR3: TGTGCCAGCAGCTCGGAGTGGGCAGGGGGGACTGAAGCTTTCTTT.